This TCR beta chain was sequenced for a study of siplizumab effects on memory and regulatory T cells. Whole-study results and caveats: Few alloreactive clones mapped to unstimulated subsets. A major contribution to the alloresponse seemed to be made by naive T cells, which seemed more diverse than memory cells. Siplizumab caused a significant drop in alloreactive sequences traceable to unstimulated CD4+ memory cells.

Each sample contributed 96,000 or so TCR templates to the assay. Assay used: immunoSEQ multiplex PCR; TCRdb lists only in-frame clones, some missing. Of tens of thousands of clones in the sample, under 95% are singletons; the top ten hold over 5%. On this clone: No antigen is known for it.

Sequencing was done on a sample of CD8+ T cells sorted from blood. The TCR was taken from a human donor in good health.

CDR3 in DNA: TGTGCCAGCAGTTTATCGGCGGGACAGGGAATGAACACTGAAGCTTTCTTT. This translates into CASSLSAGQGMNTEAFF. This rearrangement joins TRBV27 to TRBJ1-1; 9 bases are shared with TRBD1. The CDR3 runs to 17 residues. The V gene's germline CDR1 is MNHEY and CDR2 SMNVEV (reference sequence). Trimming took 0 bases from V and 0 from J; bases not matched to a gene: 5.